The 30 T cell receptor beta chains given below trace back to one sample, sequenced in a study of immune heterogeneity within non-small cell lung tumors. The TCR beta CDR3 region underwent multiplex PCR amplification with 32 V and 13 J primers. TCRdb re-derived calls from the multiplex PCR reads in MiXCR, one entry per CDR3 protein. Here the sample spans around 2,700 distinct CDR3 sequences, approximately 25% being singletons. Bulk tumor genomic DNA served as template, at roughly 630 ng per sample. While surgery was under way, several biopsies spaced far apart were taken per primary tumor. Patients underwent curative surgery for untreated, newly diagnosed non-small cell lung cancer. Input material: lung tumor tissue. The receptors were gathered from a female donor with non-small cell lung cancer.

Concerning this clonotype: A much more abundant neighbour one base away suggests this may be a read error. The genes are TRBV6-1 and TRBJ2-7; TRBD2 might be the D (5 bases). Germline assignment: CDR1 MNHNS and CDR2 SASEGT. The CDR3 is made up of 13 amino acids. CDR3 amino acids: CSSSQDPGSLPYF. Written as DNA, the CDR3 is TGTTCCAGCAGCCAAGACCCGGGGTCCTTACCGTACTTC.

The rearrangement joins TRBV9 to TRBJ1-2; unclear D gene. Trimming took 4 bases from V and 4 from J, leaving 14 bases between them. The CDR3 is 14 amino acids. CDR1 SGDLS and CDR2 YYNGEE come from the germline V gene. The CDR3 spells CASSPGSNSYGYTF. The CDR3 coding sequence is TGTGCCAGCAGCCCCGGGTCCAATAGCTATGGCTACACCTTC. The variable domain in full, completed from reference TRBV9 and TRBJ1-2, reads DSGVTQTPKHLITATGQRVTLRCSPRSGDLSVYWYQQSLDQGLQFLIQYYNGEERAKGNILERFSAQQFPDLHSELNLSSLELGDSALYFCASSPGSNSYGYTFGSGTRLTVV.

This clonotype is labeled as medium-sized (0.01 to 0.1%). The genes are TRBV30 and TRBJ1-1; D is unclear. Germline-derived CDR1 and CDR2 are GTSNPN and SVGIG (reference sequence). V dropped 3 bases and J dropped 0 bases, with 8 bases sitting between them. The length of the CDR3 is 13 residues. The CDR3 sequence is CAWSTTVNTEAFF. CDR3 DNA sequence: TGTGCCTGGAGCACAACGGTGAACACTGAAGCTTTCTTT.

This clonotype is deemed medium-sized. V is TRBV20-1 and J is TRBJ1-1; D not certain. V lost 3 bases, J lost 1 base, and 6 bases lay in between. The CDR3 has 12 residues. Germline lookup yields CDR1 DFQATT and CDR2 SNEGSKA (reference sequence). CDR3 nucleotides: TGCAGTGCTAGTCGTGCGAACACTGAAGCTTTCTTT. This gives the protein CSASRANTEAFF.

This clonotype was seen only once. The chain couples TRBV11-1 to TRBJ2-3; D gene ambiguous. Germline V gives CDR1 SGHAT, CDR2 FQDESV (reference sequence). The CDR3 length is 13 residues. Trimming removed 5 bases from V and 0 bases from J, with 6 bases in between. CDR3 in DNA: TGTGCCAGCAGCACCACTAGCACAGATACGCAGTATTTT. Amino acid sequence: CASSTTSTDTQYF.

This clonotype is classed as medium-sized. This chain joins TRBV27 and TRBJ1-1; D unclear. CDR1 is MNHEY, CDR2 SMNVEV, per germline (reference sequence). The CDR3 sequence is 12 residues long. The V end was cut by 8 bases, the J end by 4 bases, with 11 bases between. CDR3 protein: CASLRGGTEAFF. The CDR3 coding sequence is TGTGCCAGCTTACGAGGAGGCACTGAAGCTTTCTTT.

A word on this clonotype: A clone one base away is much larger, so this may be a read error. The chain is built from TRBV20-1 and TRBJ1-6, with D hard to call. Germline assignment: CDR1 DFQATT and CDR2 SNEGSKA (reference sequence). The length of the CDR3 is 14 residues. The germline V and J ends were trimmed by 0 bases and 10 bases, with 13 bases remaining between them. The CDR3 sequence is CSARDAGVRSPLHF. CDR3 in DNA: TGCAGTGCTAGAGATGCGGGAGTACGATCACCCCTCCACTTT.

The genes are TRBV5-1 and TRBJ1-2, with D possibly being TRBD1 (6 bases). The ends were cut back, 4 bases at V and 4 bases at J, with 17 bases in the middle. The germline V gene has CDR1 SGHRS and CDR2 YFSETQ. The CDR3 extends over 15 amino acids. DNA for the CDR3: TGCGCCAGCAGCCGGGAGGCAGGGGACCTCTATGGCTACACCTTC. Translating gives CASSREAGDLYGYTF.

The DNA for the CDR3 is TGTGCCAGCAGTGAATCGGGGACTAGCTTTTTGGAGACCCAGTACTTC. Translated: CASSESGTSFLETQYF. This sequence joins TRBV6-1 and TRBJ2-5; 9 bases are a match to TRBD2. After removal of 2 bases from V and 5 bases from J, the junction contained 9 bases not matched to a gene. The CDR3 contains 16 residues. CDR1 and CDR2 from the germline V gene are MNHNS and SASEGT.

This chain links TRBV3-1 with TRBJ1-3; TRBD1 matches at 9 bases. The V gene's germline CDR1 is LGHDT and CDR2 YNNKEL (reference sequence). Trimming cost V 2 bases and J 1 base; bases outside gene matches: 3. The CDR3 covers 16 residues. CDR3 coding DNA: TGTGCCAGCAGCCAAAGAGGGACAGGGTCTGGAAACACCATATATTTT. This codes for CASSQRGTGSGNTIYF. The complete variable domain, with remaining parts taken from reference TRBV3-1 and TRBJ1-3, reads DTAVSQTPKYLVTQMGNDKSIKCEQNLGHDTMYWYKQDSKKFLKIMFSYNNKELIINETVPNRFSPKSPDKAHLNLHINSLELGDSAVYFCASSQRGTGSGNTIYFGEGSWLTVV.

This clonotype is labeled medium-sized. This rearrangement joins TRBV6-1 to TRBJ1-2; 11 bases line up with TRBD1. CDR3 length: 17 residues. Germline V gene lookup returns CDR1 MNHNS and CDR2 SASEGT. With V trimmed by 5 bases and J by 0 bases, 8 bases remained unmatched. The CDR3 region is CASSSGQGAGANYGYTF. The DNA for the CDR3 is TGTGCCAGCAGTTCTGGACAGGGGGCAGGGGCTAACTATGGCTACACCTTC.

By share of the sample, this clonotype is medium-sized. The rearrangement joins TRBV28 to TRBJ2-7; 7 nucleotides align to TRBD2. The CDR3 covers 16 residues. The trim removed 3 bases at V and 6 bases at J, leaving 14 bases unmatched. Germline values: CDR1 MDHEN, CDR2 SYDVKM. DNA of the CDR3: TGTGCCAGCAGTTTCCTACGGACTAGTTCCGGAGGCGAGCAGTACTTC. Translation gives CASSFLRTSSGGEQYF.

V usage is TRBV28 and J usage is TRBJ2-3; TRBD1 agrees at 8 bases. J gave up 7 bases and V 5 bases, and 14 bases lay outside the gene matches. This CDR3 has 16 residues. Germline CDR1 and CDR2: MDHEN and SYDVKM. The CDR3 nucleotides read TGTGCCAGCAGTCCCAGGACAGGGAATCTCGCATATACGCAGTATTTT. Amino acid sequence: CASSPRTGNLAYTQYF.

The chain employs TRBV5-4 and TRBJ2-7, with D perhaps TRBD1 (5 bases). The germline V gene has CDR1 SGHNT and CDR2 YYREEE (reference sequence). V shed 0 bases and J shed 1 base, with 8 bases lying between them. This CDR3 is built from 14 residues. This CDR3 is CASSLGGNSYEQYF. In DNA form, the CDR3 reads TGTGCCAGCAGCTTGGGGGGCAATTCCTACGAGCAGTACTTC.

Relative to its sample, this clonotype is large. The chain's CDR3 is CATSRGQEGNEQFF. CDR3 nucleotide sequence: TGTGCCACCAGCAGAGGACAGGAGGGGAATGAGCAGTTCTTC. The rearrangement uses TRBV15 and TRBJ2-1, with D perhaps matching TRBD1 or TRBD2 (6 bases each). Trimming stripped 1 base from V and 7 bases from J, with 11 bases between. The CDR3 contains 14 residues. CDR1 is LNHNV, CDR2 YYDKDF, per germline (reference sequence).

Remarks on this clonotype: A much larger clone differs by one base, so this may be a read error. The genes are TRBV7-8 and TRBJ1-2; D might be TRBD1 (5 bases). This CDR3 region has 14 residues. CDR1 and CDR2 from the germline V gene are SGHVS and FQNEAQ. Deletions cut 5 bases from V and 4 bases from J, with 14 bases between. CDR3 sequence reads: CASSPQGQSYGYTF. CDR3 DNA sequence: TGTGCCAGCAGCCCTCAAGGACAATCCTATGGCTACACCTTC.

By frequency in the sample, this clonotype is large. The J gene is TRBJ2-7, the V gene TRBV2; 7 bases match TRBD2. J was trimmed by 6 bases and V by 1 base; bases with no gene match: 6. Looked up from germline, CDR1 is SNHLY and CDR2 is FYNNEI. The CDR3 sequence is 14 residues long. CDR3 in DNA: TGTGCCAGCAGTGAAGTTAGCGGGCCGGGCGAGCAGTACTTC. Residues: CASSEVSGPGEQYF.

By share of the sample, this clonotype is medium-sized (0.01 to 0.1%). V gene TRBV6-1 combines with J gene TRBJ2-7, with D unresolved. Trimming pared 2 bases from V and 0 bases from J, leaving 11 bases between. CDR3 length: 15 residues. Germline V gene data show CDR1 as MNHNS and CDR2 as SASEGT. CDR3 DNA sequence: TGTGCCAGCAGTGAACTTACAGTGGGCTCCTACGAGCAGTACTTC. Translating gives CASSELTVGSYEQYF.

The chain carries TRBV2 and TRBJ2-3, with D tentatively TRBD2 (6 bases). The CDR3 contains 13 residues. V was clipped by 7 bases and J by 7 bases, with 15 bases between them. CDR1 and CDR2 (germline): SNHLY, FYNNEI. The CDR3 reads CASIGPLANTQYF. The CDR3 coding sequence is TGTGCCAGCATAGGCCCGCTAGCGAATACGCAGTATTTT.

By share, this clonotype counts as large. This chain joins TRBV5-6 and TRBJ2-1; maybe TRBD1 (5 bases). CDR1 is SGHDT and CDR2 is YYEEEE in the germline V gene. The CDR3 extends over 14 amino acids. V gave up 5 bases and J gave up 2 bases, with 11 bases separating them. DNA of the CDR3: TGTGCCAGCAGGGGGCCCCCGACCTACAATGAGCAGTTCTTC. Amino acid sequence: CASRGPPTYNEQFF.

This clonotype is categorized as medium-sized. The chain links TRBV27 to TRBJ2-7; D may be TRBD1 or TRBD2 (5 bases each). The germline V gene has CDR1 MNHEY and CDR2 SMNVEV (reference sequence). The CDR3 length is 15 residues. Trimming removed 2 bases from V and 2 bases from J, with 13 bases in between. CDR3 residues: CASSLQGPAPYEQYF. Here the CDR3 DNA reads TGTGCCAGCAGTTTACAGGGACCAGCCCCCTACGAGCAGTACTTC.

This clonotype is classed as medium-sized. This chain links TRBV2 with TRBJ1-2; D is unclear. The V gene's germline CDR1 is SNHLY and CDR2 FYNNEI. V lost 5 bases to trimming and J lost 7 bases, with 11 bases between them. The length of the CDR3 is 12 residues. In DNA, the CDR3 is TGTGCCAGCAGTACGCGACACGTTGGCTACACCTTC. Amino acid sequence: CASSTRHVGYTF.

As regards this clonotype: This may arise from a read error, as a much more abundant clone is one base away. The rearrangement joins TRBV10-3 to TRBJ2-5; the D gene is possibly TRBD1 (6 bases). This CDR3 spans 16 amino acids. The germline V gene has CDR1 ENHRY and CDR2 SYGVKD. This CDR3 is CAISESIAPGQGTQYF. The CDR3 DNA sequence: TGTGCCATCAGTGAGTCCATCGCGCCGGGACAAGGGACCCAGTACTTC.

This clonotype is large (0.1 to 1%) within its sample. The V gene is TRBV6-1, the J gene TRBJ1-2; no clear D gene. The CDR3 runs to 15 residues. Germline V lookup: CDR1 MNHNS, CDR2 SASEGT. V lost 2 bases and J 4 bases, leaving 14 bases between the germline ends. Here the CDR3 reads CASSENRGRSYGYTF. The CDR3 coding sequence is TGTGCCAGCAGTGAAAATCGAGGCAGATCCTATGGCTACACCTTC.

This clonotype turned up a few times. DNA of the CDR3: TGTGCCAGCAGCTTTGAGAAGAGACCCCTCCACTTT. Translating it yields CASSFEKRPLHF. The chain joins TRBV5-5 to TRBJ1-6; D unclear. Germline loops: CDR1 SGHKS, CDR2 YYEKEE (reference sequence). V gave up 2 bases and J gave up 12 bases, with 9 bases separating them. CDR3 length equals 12 residues.

The J gene is TRBJ1-1, the V gene TRBV29-1, with D hard to call. The CDR3 is made up of 11 amino acids. Trimming pared 4 bases from V and 10 bases from J, leaving 13 bases between. The germline V gene has CDR1 SQVTM and CDR2 ANQGSEA. The CDR3 DNA follows: TGCAGCGTTGCCCCCGATGACGGAGCTTTCTTT. It yields the protein CSVAPDDGAFF.

The genes are TRBV5-5 and TRBJ1-2, with 9 bases aligning to TRBD1. The trim removed 0 bases at V and 2 bases at J, leaving 8 bases unmatched. The germline V gene encodes CDR1 SGHKS and CDR2 YYEKEE (reference sequence). This CDR3 spans 17 amino acids. CDR3 sequence (DNA): TGTGCCAGCAGCTTGGGGGTAGAAGGACAGGGGAACTATGGCTACACCTTC. Translating it yields CASSLGVEGQGNYGYTF.

This clonotype turned up a few times. The chain recombines TRBV7-9 with TRBJ2-7, with D perhaps matching TRBD2 (6 bases). Between the trimmed V and J ends, which lost 3 bases and 2 bases, there was a span of 14 bases. Germline CDR1 and CDR2: SEHNR and FQNEAQ (reference sequence). This CDR3 is built from 15 residues. CDR3 bases: TGTGCCAGCAGCTTTATGGGCGGGGCCACCTACGAGCAGTACTTC. Amino acids: CASSFMGGATYEQYF.

This clonotype was seen a few times. The V call is TRBV30, the J call TRBJ2-4; tentative D call: TRBD2 (5 bases). The ends were cut back, 0 bases at V and 1 base at J, with 16 bases in the middle. From germline, CDR1 is GTSNPN and CDR2 SVGIG (reference sequence). The CDR3 length is 17 residues. CDR3 sequence: CAWSVLDSPKAKNIQYF. CDR3 sequence (DNA): TGTGCCTGGAGTGTACTGGACTCCCCAAAGGCCAAAAACATTCAGTACTTC.

Note on this clonotype: The CDR3 ends on some other residue instead of the conserved phenylalanine or tryptophan, so this is likely a read error. This rearrangement joins TRBV20-1 to TRBJ2-5; tentatively, D is TRBD1 (6 bases). Germline assignment: CDR1 DFQATT and CDR2 SNEGSKA (reference sequence). The CDR3 sequence is 12 residues long. Trimming removed 2 bases from V and 5 bases from J, with 9 bases in between. This chain's CDR3 is CSARQGRETQYL. The CDR3 DNA reads TGCAGTGCTAGACAGGGGCGGGAGACCCAGTACCTC.